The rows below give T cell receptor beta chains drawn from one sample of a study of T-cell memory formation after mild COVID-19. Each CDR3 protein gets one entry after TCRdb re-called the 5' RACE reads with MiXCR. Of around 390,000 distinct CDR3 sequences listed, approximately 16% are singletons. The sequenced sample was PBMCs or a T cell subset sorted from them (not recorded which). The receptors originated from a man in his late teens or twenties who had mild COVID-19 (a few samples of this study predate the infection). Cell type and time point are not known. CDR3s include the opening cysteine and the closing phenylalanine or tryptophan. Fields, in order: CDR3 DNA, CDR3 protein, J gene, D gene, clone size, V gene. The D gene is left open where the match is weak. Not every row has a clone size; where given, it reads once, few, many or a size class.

TGTGCCACCAGCAGAGAAGACAGGGGGACCTACAATGAGCAGTTCTTC,CATSREDRGTYNEQFF,TRBJ2-1,TRBD1,.,TRBV15
TGTGCCAGCACCGTGAGGGGTAGCGGGAACATTCAGTACTTC,CASTVRGSGNIQYF,TRBJ2-4,TRBD2,once,TRBV2
TGCGCCAGCAGTGATTCAGGCTATGGCTACACCTTC,CASSDSGYGYTF,TRBJ1-2,.,.,TRBV10-1
TGTGCCAGCAGCGGTCGGTATTCAGGGATCGATAGTGAAAAACTGTTTTTT,CASSGRYSGIDSEKLFF,TRBJ1-4,.,few,TRBV12-3/TRBV12-4
TGTGCCAGCGGCAGCGGGGGTGGCACAGATACGCAGTATTTT,CASGSGGGTDTQYF,TRBJ2-3,TRBD2,few,TRBV6-2/TRBV6-3
TGTGCCAGCAGTGGTGGGGGGGCCGGTGAGCAGTTCTTC,CASSGGGAGEQFF,TRBJ2-1,.,.,TRBV5-4
TGTGCCAGCAGCGGACAGGGTCCGAGGACCTACGAGCAGTACTTC,CASSGQGPRTYEQYF,TRBJ2-7,TRBD1,.,TRBV11-3
TGTGCCAGTGGCCAGGGGGCCGGGAACACTGAAGCTTTCTTT,CASGQGAGNTEAFF,TRBJ1-1,TRBD1,few,TRBV19
TGTGCCAGCAGTTACTCGAGGTCGGTCCGGGACAGGTTCGATGGCTACACCTTC,CASSYSRSVRDRFDGYTF,TRBJ1-2,TRBD1,.,TRBV6-5
TGTGCCAGCAGCATCGCTAGCGGGGGGGCCTACAATGAGCAGTTCTTC,CASSIASGGAYNEQFF,TRBJ2-1,TRBD2,few,TRBV7-2
TGTGCCAGCAGCCCCCGGGGGGGCTCCAACACAGATACGCAGTATTTT,CASSPRGGSNTDTQYF,TRBJ2-3,TRBD2,many,TRBV7-3
TGTGCCAGCAGGAAGGATAATAACTATGGCTACACCTTC,CASRKDNNYGYTF,TRBJ1-2,.,few,TRBV6-4
TGCAGTGCTCCGACTAGCGTACAAGAGACCCAGTACTTC,CSAPTSVQETQYF,TRBJ2-5,TRBD2,.,TRBV20-1
TGCGCCAGCAGCCAAGGTCTTTTCAATGAGCAGTTCTTC,CASSQGLFNEQFF,TRBJ2-1,.,few,TRBV4-1
TGTGCCAGCAGTTTCACAAATGGGGGAAATCAGCCCCAGCATTTT,CASSFTNGGNQPQHF,TRBJ1-5,.,few,TRBV6-5
TGTGCCAGCTCCCCTTCAGGAGATTGGGGAGGCGGGGAGCTGTTTTTT,CASSPSGDWGGGELFF,TRBJ2-2,.,few,TRBV7-2
TGTGCCAGCAGTTTAGGGACAGTTACTGAAGCTTTCTTT,CASSLGTVTEAFF,TRBJ1-1,TRBD1,few,TRBV27
TGCAGTGCTGGGCGGCGGGGGACTGCCCAAGAGACCCAGTACTTC,CSAGRRGTAQETQYF,TRBJ2-5,TRBD2,.,TRBV20-1
TGTGCCAGCAGTTTTCAGGGAGGGAGCACTGAAGCTTTCTTT,CASSFQGGSTEAFF,TRBJ1-1,.,.,TRBV12-3/TRBV12-4
TGTGCCAGCAAAAAAAACGGTCCCTCCTACGAGCAGTACTTC,CASKKNGPSYEQYF,TRBJ2-7,.,.,TRBV12-3/TRBV12-4
TGTGCCAGCAGTAACAACTACGAGCAGTACTTC,CASSNNYEQYF,TRBJ2-7,.,few,TRBV27
TGTGCCTGGACAGTCTCTGGGGCCAACGTCCTGACTTTC,CAWTVSGANVLTF,TRBJ2-6,.,.,TRBV30
TGTGCCAGCTCGCCCCGGGTATCCGAGGAAAAACTGTTTTTT,CASSPRVSEEKLFF,TRBJ1-4,.,.,TRBV18
TGCAGTGCTATGGATTTTTTGGTAACTTTCTTT,CSAMDFLVTFF,TRBJ1-1,.,.,TRBV20-1
TGTGCCTGGAGTTTCTTCGGGAGGCCCTCCGGTCTGGGGTTC,CAWSFFGRPSGLGF,TRBJ2-1,TRBD2,few,TRBV30
TGTGCCAGCAGTCCTCTACAGGGGTCGAACACTGAAGCTTTCTTT,CASSPLQGSNTEAFF,TRBJ1-1,TRBD1,.,TRBV12-3/TRBV12-4
TGCGCCAGCAGCTTGCCAGGCGGTCTGGGCTATGGCTACACCTTC,CASSLPGGLGYGYTF,TRBJ1-2,.,.,TRBV5-1
TGTGCCAGCAGTTACTCGGCGCGGCCCTCCTACAATGAGCAGTTCTTC,CASSYSARPSYNEQFF,TRBJ2-1,.,.,TRBV6-5
TGCAGCGCCGCGGGCCGGGGGGCCGACAATGAGCAGTTCTTC,CSAAGRGADNEQFF,TRBJ2-1,.,.,TRBV29-1
TGTGCCAGCAGCTTGTGGGGGGACAGCAATCAGCCCCAGCATTTT,CASSLWGDSNQPQHF,TRBJ1-5,.,many,TRBV7-8
TGTGCCAGCAGCTTTGGCGCGGGACTACAAACCGAGCAGTACTTC,CASSFGAGLQTEQYF,TRBJ2-7,TRBD2,.,TRBV11-2
TGTGACAGCAGCTCTGACAGGGGGCACGTCTATGGCTACACCTTC,CDSSSDRGHVYGYTF,TRBJ1-2,TRBD1,few,TRBV6-5
TGCGCCAGCAGCTCTACAGGGATTCCCGGGGAGCTGTTTTTT,CASSSTGIPGELFF,TRBJ2-2,.,many,TRBV4-1
TGCGCCAGTAGTCGAGACGCGGGGGAGCAGTTCTTC,CASSRDAGEQFF,TRBJ2-1,.,.,TRBV5-1
TGTGCCAGCAGTCCCCGTCCCGGGGGAACTGAAGCTTTCTTT,CASSPRPGGTEAFF,TRBJ1-1,.,.,TRBV6-5
TGTGCCAGCAGCTACCTGACAGGGGCCTCGGTCTACGAGCAGTACTTC,CASSYLTGASVYEQYF,TRBJ2-7,TRBD1,.,TRBV5-6
TGCAGCGTTGAGGTCAGCCCTAACTATGGCTACACCTTC,CSVEVSPNYGYTF,TRBJ1-2,.,few,TRBV29-1
TGCGCCAGCAGCTTGTCCGGGGACTATTACAATGAGCAGTTCTTC,CASSLSGDYYNEQFF,TRBJ2-1,TRBD2,few,TRBV5-1
TGTGCCAGCAGCGGAGACAGGGGTAATTCCCTCCACTTT,CASSGDRGNSLHF,TRBJ1-6,TRBD1,few,TRBV9
TGTGCCAGCAGCCGTCAAGGGGGTATTGATGAAAAACTGTTTTTT,CASSRQGGIDEKLFF,TRBJ1-4,.,.,TRBV3-1
TGTGCCACCTGGCCCAGAAACCAAGAGACCCAGTACTTC,CATWPRNQETQYF,TRBJ2-5,.,few,TRBV6-2/TRBV6-3
TGCGCCAGCAGTCAAGGACCGATCTCCTACGAGCAGTACTTC,CASSQGPISYEQYF,TRBJ2-7,.,many,TRBV5-1
TGTGCTAGTGGCCCGCTGAGGGGGGGAAGCACAGATACGCAGTATTTT,CASGPLRGGSTDTQYF,TRBJ2-3,.,few,TRBV12-5
TGTGCCAGCAGTTACTCAGGACAGGGCTTCCTAGGCTACACCTTC,CASSYSGQGFLGYTF,TRBJ1-2,TRBD1,.,TRBV6-5
TGTGCCAGCAGCGAAGGAGGTGGGGGGGCAAGAAAGACCCAGTACTTC,CASSEGGGGARKTQYF,TRBJ2-5,.,few,TRBV4-2
TGCAGTCCAGGCGGGGGGGGCGGGGAGCTGTTTTTT,CSPGGGGGELFF,TRBJ2-2,TRBD2,.,TRBV20-1
TGTGCCTGGACACAGGGGCTTCAAGGGGACATTCAGTACTTC,CAWTQGLQGDIQYF,TRBJ2-4,TRBD1,few,TRBV30
TGTGCCAGCAGTGGTCGGGCGGGAGAGACCCAGTACTTC,CASSGRAGETQYF,TRBJ2-5,.,.,TRBV12-3/TRBV12-4
TGTGCCAGCGGTCCCAGCGAAAACTATGGCTACACCTTC,CASGPSENYGYTF,TRBJ1-2,.,few,TRBV7-9
TGTGCCAGCAGCTTAGAGTCAGACTACACCGGGGAGCTGTTTTTT,CASSLESDYTGELFF,TRBJ2-2,.,.,TRBV11-2
TGTGCCAGCAGCTCCGGGACAGGGAGTCGCGGCTACACCTTC,CASSSGTGSRGYTF,TRBJ1-2,TRBD1,few,TRBV5-6
TGTGCCAGCAGCCAAGCTAGGAAGACCCAGTACTTC,CASSQARKTQYF,TRBJ2-5,.,.,TRBV3-1
TGTGCCAGCAGCTCCAGCCTCAACTACGAGCAGTACTTC,CASSSSLNYEQYF,TRBJ2-7,.,few,TRBV7-9
TGTGCCAGCACCCGGGACAGGGGGCGGAACTATGGCTACACCTTC,CASTRDRGRNYGYTF,TRBJ1-2,TRBD1,.,TRBV6-1
TGTGCCAGCAGTTACTCGGCACAGGCCTACGAGCAGTACTTC,CASSYSAQAYEQYF,TRBJ2-7,.,.,TRBV6-5
TGCGCCAGCAGCGAGGGCGGACGACCTATAGATACGCAGTATTTT,CASSEGGRPIDTQYF,TRBJ2-3,.,few,TRBV5-1
TGCGCCAGCAGCTCATATGTCGGGCCAGGGGATGGCTACACCTTC,CASSSYVGPGDGYTF,TRBJ1-2,.,.,TRBV5-1
TGTGCCAGCAGTTTGACAGGGCAGGGGACCCAGTACTTC,CASSLTGQGTQYF,TRBJ2-5,TRBD1,few,TRBV12-3/TRBV12-4